This T cell receptor (beta chain) was captured in a study of shared clonotypes between healthy human individuals. Clones were sequenced by immunoSEQ multiplex PCR, and TCRdb holds only the in-frame ones, with some missing. Of approximately 2.5 million clones in the sample, 80% to 95% were seen once. Specimen: naive CD4+ T cells from PBMCs. Subset of the sample: CD45RA+ positively selected. This receptor was obtained from a man younger than 35 in good health. Some clones in this sample may be carry-over from other donors' samples.

CDR3 sequence: CASSIALAEETQYF. The CDR3 region has the DNA TGTGCCAGTAGTATAGCACTAGCGGAAGAGACCCAGTACTTC. The chain joins TRBV19 to TRBJ2-5, with 8 bases aligning to TRBD2. The CDR3 is made up of 14 amino acids. Germline-derived CDR1 and CDR2 are LNHDA and SQIVND (reference sequence). The V and J ends lost 1 base and 3 bases, in that order; junction bases with no gene match: 1.